Each of the 4 T cell receptor beta chains below was sequenced from the same sample in a study of blood T cell repertoires in COVID-19. Profiling relied on immunoSEQ multiplex PCR, and the TCRdb table lists in-frame clones only, not all of them. This table holds 200,000 or so clones, under 90% found once. The source material was peripheral blood. All receptors come from a man in his sixties who had recovered from COVID-19.

The chain is built from TRBV5-5 and TRBJ1-6, with 7 bases fitting TRBD1. Germline CDR1 and CDR2: SGHKS and YYEKEE (reference sequence). CDR3 length: 14 residues. V trimming: 3 bases; J trimming: 7 bases; junction bases outside the gene matches: 4. The chain's CDR3 is CASSSGTANSPLHF. The CDR3, as DNA: TGTGCCAGCAGCTCCGGGACAGCAAATTCACCCCTCCACTTT.

In this sample, this clone turned up many times. The rearrangement links TRBV4-2 to TRBJ2-1; TRBD2 matches at 7 bases. J lost 1 base, V lost 2 bases, and 5 bases had no gene match. CDR1 and CDR2 (germline): LGHNA, YNFKEQ. The CDR3 has 16 amino acids. The CDR3 nucleotides are TGTGCCAGCAGCCAAAGGGCGGGAGAGTCCTACAATGAGCAGTTCTTC. Translated, it gives CASSQRAGESYNEQFF.

The chain uses TRBV27 and TRBJ1-3, with 8 bases identical to TRBD1. Germline CDR1 is MNHEY and CDR2 is SMNVEV (reference sequence). V lost 3 bases and J lost 14; bases outside the gene matches: 12. The CDR3 runs to 14 residues. The CDR3, as DNA: TGTGCCAGCAGTTTCCGGGACAGGCCCTTCGTCTTATATTTT. The encoded protein is CASSFRDRPFVLYF.

The chain recombines TRBV6-1 with TRBJ2-1; 7 bases fit TRBD1. Per germline, CDR1 MNHNS and CDR2 SASEGT. CDR3 length equals 15 residues. V shed 3 bases, J shed 9 bases, and the junction held 11 bases outside the gene matches. The CDR3 loop reads CASSEWDRALVEQFF. CDR3 DNA sequence: TGTGCCAGCAGTGAGTGGGACAGAGCCCTGGTTGAGCAGTTCTTC.